A selection of T cell receptor beta chains follows, all from one sample in a study of post-analysis software for immune sequencing data. MiXCR, run by TCRdb on the PCR reads, gives a single entry per CDR3 protein. Of fewer than 850,000 distinct CDR3 sequences in the sample, 46% were seen once. The specimen was blood. These TCRs come from a girl aged 10-17 years with multiple sclerosis. Each CDR3 is given with its conserved first and last residue. The order of the fields is V gene, D gene, J gene, CDR3 protein. A D gene is named only where the DNA matches it firmly.

TRBV20-1	TRBD2	TRBJ2-7	CSASRTSGSEQYF
TRBV10-3	-	TRBJ2-7	CAISLDRSMHEQYF
TRBV12-3/TRBV12-4	TRBD1	TRBJ2-5	CASSLGQGRYLYF
TRBV12-3/TRBV12-4	-	TRBJ2-6	CASILSMGANVLTF
TRBV2	-	TRBJ2-4	CASRQEEGKNIQYF
TRBV6-6	-	TRBJ2-3	CASSTSGGFTDTQYF
TRBV4-1	-	TRBJ2-1	CASSQGGGGTYNEQFF
TRBV7-9	-	TRBJ2-7	CASSPRLDGPSYEQYF
TRBV29-1	TRBD1	TRBJ1-2	CSVEGQGEEGYTF
TRBV27	TRBD2	TRBJ2-5	CASSSAARGRGSEQYF
TRBV20-1	TRBD2	TRBJ2-7	CSARSGSETGEQYF
TRBV2	-	TRBJ1-1	CASSVNSNTEAFF
TRBV5-6	TRBD1	TRBJ2-7	CASSWGQPGRHSYEQYF
TRBV29-1	-	TRBJ1-1	CSVQGTNTEAFF
TRBV4-3	TRBD1	TRBJ1-1	CASSQETGATEAFF
TRBV6-6	-	TRBJ2-6	CASRSPSGANVLTF
TRBV7-3	-	TRBJ2-3	CASSWLARDTQYF
TRBV29-1	TRBD1	TRBJ2-4	CSVVLRDRVNIQYF
TRBV5-1	-	TRBJ1-2	CASSLALWGEYGYTF
TRBV6-1	-	TRBJ1-1	CASRRTVMNTEAFF
TRBV5-1	TRBD1	TRBJ2-7	CASSFGQGSGEQYF
TRBV12-5	TRBD2	TRBJ2-1	CASGLGLADLYNEQFF
TRBV7-9	TRBD2	TRBJ2-7	CASSLDGTSGSYEQYF
TRBV9	-	TRBJ2-1	CASSVVDSEQFF
TRBV20-1	TRBD2	TRBJ2-5	CSAREGLAGGETQYF
TRBV4-2	TRBD2	TRBJ2-1	CASSQESSGIYNEQFF
TRBV2	TRBD1	TRBJ2-1	CASSGENRGPYNEQFF
TRBV13	TRBD2	TRBJ2-1	CASSPWTSGGLYNEQFF
TRBV2	TRBD1	-	CASTGQEAYEQYF
TRBV7-9	-	TRBJ2-1	CASSPPLAPHNEQFF
TRBV5-8	-	TRBJ1-2	CASSRWVNYGYTF
TRBV7-2	-	TRBJ1-1	CASSGRLAEAFF
TRBV20-1	TRBD2	TRBJ2-1	CSARQGIRTSGYNEQFF
TRBV9	TRBD2	TRBJ2-3	CASSVAVTSGRDTQYF
TRBV27	-	TRBJ2-5	CASSLGGVPQETQYF
TRBV6-5	TRBD2	TRBJ2-1	CASSYLGRLNEQFF
TRBV19	-	TRBJ2-7	CASSRQVGEQYF
TRBV25-1	-	TRBJ1-2	CASSENGGFYGYTF
TRBV29-1	-	TRBJ2-6	CSVGESGANVLTF
TRBV3-1	TRBD2	-	CASSHRTSGRGYGEQYF
TRBV5-6	TRBD1	TRBJ1-5	CASSLGTGHNQPQHF
TRBV5-6	-	TRBJ2-7	CASSLIPGEVSYEQYF
TRBV29-1	-	TRBJ2-5	CSVSSGGTQYF
TRBV7-2	TRBD1	TRBJ1-2	CAGQGAGGNYSYTF
TRBV5-1	-	TRBJ2-7	CASSSPGHEQYF
TRBV30	-	TRBJ1-1	CAWSGMNTEAFF
TRBV15	TRBD1	TRBJ1-1	CATSSDRGSAEAFF